This T cell receptor (beta chain) was retrieved from a study of cytomegalovirus exposure and HLA in healthy donors. Study-level findings and limits: In an earlier analysis, in some 500 donors, most V segments appeared productive either ~90% or ~30% of the time. Several of the most significant clusters appeared, in a later analysis, to be linked to common viral pathogens. Most TCR sequences were seen very rarely across donors, but some public TCRs occurred in many. Among CMV-associated TCR beta chains, most appeared HLA-restricted in a later analysis.

A multiplex PCR was run with 60 Vbeta primers and 13 Jbeta primers. This table comes from immunoSEQ multiplex PCR, and its TCRdb copy is limited to in-frame clones, with some not included. The profile shows around 120,000 clones, around 81% of them singletons. Regarding this clone: Antigen unknown.

Germline-derived CDR1 and CDR2 are SGHVS and FNYEAQ. Trimming at V came to 1 base and at J to 3 bases, leaving 9 bases not matched to a gene. The CDR3 has 17 residues. This chain links TRBV7-6 with TRBJ2-7, with 10 bases aligning to TRBD2. The sample consisted of PBMCs. The receptor comes from a woman between 25 and 40 years old in good health and CMV-seronegative. CDR3 region: CASSLVLSSGSNYEQYF. DNA for the CDR3: TGTGCCAGCAGCTTAGTTCTGTCTAGCGGGAGCAACTACGAGCAGTACTTC. The complete variable domain, with remaining parts taken from reference TRBV7-6 and TRBJ2-7, reads GAGVSQSPRYKVTKRGQDVALRCDPISGHVSLYWYRQALGQGPEFLTYFNYEAQQDKSGLPNDRFSAERPEGSISTLTIQRTEQRDSAMYRCASSLVLSSGSNYEQYFGPGTRLTVT.